These T cell receptor beta chains were read from a single sample in a study of blood T cell repertoires in COVID-19. TCRdb keeps only in-frame clones here, not all; method: immunoSEQ multiplex PCR. The data show about 480,000 clones, roughly 90% seen once. Input material: PBMCs or T cells enriched from blood (not recorded which). The origin of the receptors is a woman between 40 and 50 years old who had recovered from COVID-19. CDR3s include the opening cysteine and the closing phenylalanine or tryptophan. D genes are given only for firm matches. Only some rows state a clone size, as once, few, many or a class for expanded clones.

TRBJ1-6	-	TRBD1	TRBV2	TGTGCCAGCAGGAGGCAGGGGGCGGATAATTCACCCCTCCACTTT	CASRRQGADNSPLHF
TRBJ1-2	-	-	TRBV10-3	TGTGCCATCAGTGACCCCGCAAGACAGAGCAACTATGGCTACACCTTC	CAISDPARQSNYGYTF
TRBJ2-1	-	TRBD2	TRBV10-2	TGCGCCAGCAGTGAGAGGACTAGCGGGAATGTTGACAATGAGCAGTTCTTC	CASSERTSGNVDNEQFF
TRBJ2-1	once	TRBD2	TRBV6-6	TGTGCCAGCAGTCCTAAACGCGGGAGGGCCACCTACAATGAGCAGTTCTTC	CASSPKRGRATYNEQFF
TRBJ2-4	-	-	TRBV7-9	TGTGCCAGCAGCTTACTAGGGGGAGCCAAAAACATTCAGTACTTC	CASSLLGGAKNIQYF
TRBJ1-4	-	-	TRBV5-4	TGTGCCAGCAGCCTGGACAGAAATAATGAAAAACTGTTTTTT	CASSLDRNNEKLFF
TRBJ1-1	-	-	TRBV9	TGTGCCAGCAGCGTAGCCAGGGGTACTGAAGCTTTCTTT	CASSVARGTEAFF
TRBJ1-1	-	TRBD1	TRBV29-1	TGCAGCGTTGAAGGACAGGGGGGGACTGAAGCTTTCTTT	CSVEGQGGTEAFF
TRBJ2-7	-	TRBD2	TRBV19	TGTGCCAGTAGTATAGGACTAGCGGAATCCTACGAGCAGTACTTC	CASSIGLAESYEQYF
TRBJ2-7	-	TRBD2	TRBV5-1	TGCGCCAGCAGCCCCGGGACTAGCGGAAACTACGAGCAGTACTTC	CASSPGTSGNYEQYF
TRBJ2-1	-	TRBD2	TRBV7-8	TGTGCCAGCACCAACGGGGGGACGTCCTACAATGAGCAGTTCTTC	CASTNGGTSYNEQFF
TRBJ1-2	-	TRBD1	TRBV6-2/TRBV6-3	TGTGCCAGCAGTGCCAGGGGGACAGCAGACTATGGCTACACCTTC	CASSARGTADYGYTF
TRBJ1-2	-	-	TRBV12-3/TRBV12-4	TGTGCCAGCAGCCCCAACCGGGGCTACACCTTC	CASSPNRGYTF
TRBJ2-3	-	-	TRBV5-1	TGCGCCAGCAGCTTAGGAGAGACAGGCACAGATACGCAGTATTTT	CASSLGETGTDTQYF
TRBJ1-4	-	-	TRBV11-2	TGTGCCAGCAGCTTAAGCACTAATGAAAAACTGTTTTTT	CASSLSTNEKLFF
TRBJ1-2	-	-	TRBV11-3	TGTGCCAGCAGCGGGCTGGTCCACTATGGCTACACCTTC	CASSGLVHYGYTF
TRBJ2-2	-	TRBD2	TRBV29-1	TGCAGCGCCCGAGGGACTAGCGATACCGGGGAGCTGTTTTTT	CSARGTSDTGELFF
TRBJ1-5	-	-	TRBV19	TGTGCCAGTAGTACCCAAACAGGGAGCAATCAGCCCCAGCATTTT	CASSTQTGSNQPQHF
TRBJ1-6	-	-	TRBV4-3	TGCGCCAGCAGCCAAGATTTCGGAACAGTATCTAATTCACCCCTCCACTTT	CASSQDFGTVSNSPLHF
TRBJ1-2	once	TRBD1	TRBV5-1	TGCGCCAGCAGCTCATCGACAGGGCCCGGTTTTGTAGACGGCTACACCTTC	CASSSSTGPGFVDGYTF
TRBJ1-1	-	TRBD1	TRBV3-1/TRBV3-2	TGTGCCAGCAGCCAACGGGTCACAGGGGGCACTGAAGCTTTCTTT	CASSQRVTGGTEAFF
TRBJ2-1	once	-	TRBV6-5	TGTGCCAGCCGGGCGGGGACCTCCTACAATGAGCAGTTCTTC	CASRAGTSYNEQFF
TRBJ2-7	-	-	TRBV30	TGTGCCTGGAGTGCTGAGTACAGGATTTACGAGCAGTACTTC	CAWSAEYRIYEQYF
TRBJ2-6	-	-	TRBV2	TGTGCCAGCAGTGAAAACTCGCCTGGGGCCAACGTCCTGACTTTC	CASSENSPGANVLTF
TRBJ1-2	-	-	TRBV19	TGTGCCAGTAGATATTCCCAGGAATTCTATGGCTACACCTTC	CASRYSQEFYGYTF
TRBJ1-1	-	TRBD1	TRBV7-2	TGTGCCAGCAGCCCTCAACCGGACAGGGCCACTGAAGCTTTCTTT	CASSPQPDRATEAFF
TRBJ2-1	-	-	TRBV15	TGTGCCGCCCGGGGGTACAACTCCTACAATGAGCAGTTCTTC	CAARGYNSYNEQFF
TRBJ1-1	-	-	TRBV7-8	TGTGCCAGCAGCTCTCTCGGGGAGGGAAAGAACACTGAAGCTTTCTTT	CASSSLGEGKNTEAFF
TRBJ2-5	-	-	TRBV7-9	TGTGCCAGCAGCTTAAGTGGAGGGACCCAGTACTTC	CASSLSGGTQYF
TRBJ2-5	-	-	TRBV5-1	TGCGCCAGCACGGACAGCCAAGAGACCCAGTACTTC	CASTDSQETQYF
TRBJ1-2	few	-	TRBV7-2	TGTGCCAGCAGCCGCAACAGGGAAGTTGGCTATGGCTACACCTTC	CASSRNREVGYGYTF
TRBJ1-5	-	TRBD1	TRBV15	TGTGCCACCAGCAGAGATCTTGGAGGGAACAGGGGGCGGAGGGTCCATCAGCCCCAGCATTTT	CATSRDLGGNRGRRVHQPQHF
TRBJ2-2	-	TRBD2	TRBV25-1	TGTGCCAGCAGCCCTCCAGGGACTAGCGGGAAGGCCGGGGAGCTGTTTTTT	CASSPPGTSGKAGELFF
TRBJ1-1	-	-	TRBV14	TGTGCCAGCAGCCTGGGAGGGCAGGGGAACACTGAAGCTTTCTTT	CASSLGGQGNTEAFF
TRBJ1-2	-	-	TRBV21-1	TGTGCCAGCAGCCCCGGGGACAGAGGATACTATGGCTACACCTTC	CASSPGDRGYYGYTF
TRBJ1-1	-	TRBD1	TRBV18	TGTGCCAGCTCAGCGGACAGGGGGCGAATGAATGCTTTCTTT	CASSADRGRMNAFF
TRBJ2-3	-	TRBD2	TRBV7-2	TGTGCCAGCAGCTTAGAAGGGGTTGGCGGGAGCTTGGCAGATACGCAGTATTTT	CASSLEGVGGSLADTQYF
TRBJ1-1	-	-	TRBV16	TGTGCCAGCAGCCGACGGGAGAACACTGAAGCTTTCTTT	CASSRRENTEAFF
TRBJ1-2	-	-	TRBV30	TGTGCCTGGGCCCACCCCCCGGCAGGAACATATGGCTACACCTTC	CAWAHPPAGTYGYTF
TRBJ1-1	few	-	TRBV2	TGTGCCAGCAGAGCGACGGCCGAAGCTTTCTTT	CASRATAEAFF
TRBJ1-1	-	-	TRBV3-1/TRBV3-2	TGTGCCAGCAGCCAGCAGATGCGGGACACTGAAGCTTTCTTT	CASSQQMRDTEAFF
TRBJ2-7	once	-	TRBV5-8	TGTGCCAGCAGTTCGTACTCGTACGAGCAGTACTTC	CASSSYSYEQYF
TRBJ2-1	-	-	TRBV19	TGTGCCAGTAGTATCGGCTCACAGGGTCATGAGCAGTTCTTC	CASSIGSQGHEQFF
TRBJ1-1	-	TRBD1	TRBV19	TGTGCCAGTAGTAATCTGGGGACAGATGCCACTGAAGCTTTCTTT	CASSNLGTDATEAFF
TRBJ2-7	-	TRBD1	TRBV7-2	TGTGCCAGCAGCTTAGAGGCAGGGGGCTCCTACGAGCAGTACTTC	CASSLEAGGSYEQYF